A selection of T cell receptor beta chains follows, all from one sample in a study of T cell changes during pregnancy in multiple sclerosis. Here immunoSEQ multiplex PCR was the method, and the copy in TCRdb shows in-frame clones only, minus some. The data show roughly 50,000 clones, with about 94% seen just once and nearly 0.4% held by the top ten. The sample consisted of CD4+ T cells from peripheral blood mononuclear cells, taken after pregnancy. These receptor sequences come from a female donor with multiple sclerosis, enrolled in a pregnancy study. CDR3s include the opening cysteine and the closing phenylalanine or tryptophan. The D gene is left open where the match is weak. Expanded clones are given a class, and other clones once, few, many or no size at all.

J gene | V gene | D gene | clone size | CDR3 protein | CDR3 DNA
TRBJ1-5 | TRBV6-5 | TRBD1 | . | CASSVTGAQPQHF | TGTGCCAGCAGTGTAACAGGGGCCCAGCCCCAGCATTTT
TRBJ2-3 | TRBV4-1 | TRBD1 | . | CASSTPPGQPTDTQYF | TGCGCCAGCAGCACCCCCCCGGGACAGCCCACAGATACGCAGTATTTT
TRBJ2-3 | TRBV2 | TRBD2 | . | CASSQAGGPTDTQYF | TGTGCCAGCAGTCAAGCGGGAGGGCCCACAGATACGCAGTATTTT
TRBJ1-3 | TRBV30 | . | . | CAWSGGRNAGNTIYF | TGTGCCTGGAGTGGGGGGCGGAACGCTGGAAACACCATATATTTT
TRBJ2-7 | TRBV28 | . | . | CASRTGGSPYEQYF | TGTGCCAGCAGGACCGGCGGCAGCCCCTACGAGCAGTACTTC
TRBJ2-7 | TRBV2 | TRBD1 | . | CASSEQGVRYEQYF | TGTGCCAGCAGTGAACAGGGGGTGAGGTACGAGCAGTACTTC
TRBJ2-7 | TRBV27 | TRBD1 | . | CASSTDRDF | TGTGCCAGCAGTACCGACAGGGACTTC
TRBJ2-6 | TRBV29-1 | . | once | CSVAAGSLSGANVLTF | TGCAGCGTTGCGGCAGGGTCCCTCTCTGGGGCCAACGTCCTGACTTTC
TRBJ2-1 | TRBV7-7 | . | once | CASSLAGEKNEQFF | TGTGCCAGCAGCTTAGCGGGAGAGAAAAATGAGCAGTTCTTC
TRBJ2-1 | TRBV11-2 | . | once | CASSLESGHGYEQFF | TGTGCCAGCAGCTTAGAGAGCGGGCATGGCTATGAGCAGTTCTTC
TRBJ2-7 | TRBV6-1 | TRBD2 | . | CASSGLAGGARYF | TGTGCCAGCAGTGGACTAGCGGGAGGTGCGAGGTACTTC
TRBJ2-4 | TRBV5-1 | . | . | CASSQKGGGNIQYF | TGCGCCAGCAGCCAAAAAGGGGGGGGAAACATTCAGTACTTC
TRBJ2-1 | TRBV11-2 | TRBD1 | . | CASSSAGGSYNEQFF | TGTGCCAGCAGTTCAGCAGGGGGATCCTACAATGAGCAGTTCTTC
TRBJ2-7 | TRBV28 | . | . | CASSLWGGTYEQYF | TGTGCCAGCAGTTTATGGGGGGGTACCTACGAGCAGTACTTC
TRBJ2-7 | TRBV7-9 | TRBD2 | once | CASSLGIGTSGRGTYEQYF | TGTGCCAGCAGCTTGGGAATTGGGACTAGCGGGAGAGGAACCTACGAGCAGTACTTC
TRBJ2-1 | TRBV5-6 | . | once | CASSLTGISLLSYNEQFF | TGTGCCAGCAGCTTGACAGGGATTTCCCTCCTCTCCTACAATGAGCAGTTCTTC
TRBJ2-7 | TRBV7-8 | TRBD2 | . | CASSPLAGASYEQYF | TGTGCCAGCAGCCCGTTAGCGGGAGCTTCCTACGAGCAGTACTTC
TRBJ1-2 | TRBV6-1 | . | . | CASSEALRGSGYTF | TGTGCCAGCAGTGAAGCGCTAAGGGGTAGTGGCTACACCTTC
TRBJ2-7 | TRBV19 | . | . | CASSILSGGSEQYF | TGTGCCAGTAGTATTCTCAGTGGGGGGAGCGAGCAGTACTTC
TRBJ2-7 | TRBV14 | . | . | CASSPSRAGEQYF | TGTGCCAGCAGCCCCTCGAGGGCCGGCGAGCAGTACTTC
TRBJ2-4 | TRBV19 | . | . | CASSRAVGREGWNIQYF | TGTGCCAGTAGTAGGGCGGTCGGGAGAGAAGGGTGGAACATTCAGTACTTC
TRBJ1-1 | TRBV28 | TRBD1 | . | CASSSKGGEDTEAFF | TGTGCCAGCAGTTCTAAAGGGGGCGAAGACACTGAAGCTTTCTTT
TRBJ2-3 | TRBV9 | . | few | CASSGSGSTNTDTQYF | TGTGCCAGCAGCGGTAGCGGTAGTACGAACACAGATACGCAGTATTTT
TRBJ2-3 | TRBV28 | . | . | CASRDINKDADTQYF | TGTGCCAGCAGAGATATCAACAAAGATGCAGATACGCAGTATTTT
TRBJ2-7 | TRBV5-1 | TRBD2 | . | CASSILAGGYYEQYF | TGCGCCAGCAGCATTCTAGCGGGAGGGTATTACGAGCAGTACTTC
TRBJ2-1 | TRBV5-6 | . | . | CASSLLIFRNEQFF | TGTGCCAGCAGCTTGCTCATCTTCAGGAATGAGCAGTTCTTC
TRBJ1-1 | TRBV9 | . | few | CASSVDPMGNTEAFF | TGTGCCAGCAGCGTAGATCCGATGGGCAACACTGAAGCTTTCTTT
TRBJ2-6 | TRBV19 | TRBD2 | . | CASSISGGSGANVLTF | TGTGCCAGTAGTATATCGGGGGGCTCTGGGGCCAACGTCCTGACTTTC
TRBJ2-2 | TRBV18 | . | once | CASSPRQSPNGGELFF | TGTGCCAGCTCACCCCGACAGTCCCCGAACGGCGGGGAGCTGTTTTTT
TRBJ2-7 | TRBV9 | TRBD1 | . | CASSPGPRQGYEQYF | TGTGCCAGCAGCCCCGGACCTAGACAGGGCTACGAGCAGTACTTC
TRBJ2-3 | TRBV7-9 | TRBD2 | . | CASRSGASGIREGQYF | TGTGCCAGCAGGTCAGGGGCTAGCGGGATAAGAGAAGGGCAGTATTTT
TRBJ2-3 | TRBV4-3 | . | few | CASSQDAGAHLSGDTQYF | TGCGCCAGCAGCCAAGATGCGGGGGCTCATCTATCGGGAGATACGCAGTATTTT
TRBJ2-6 | TRBV18 | . | . | CASSPGSLLGATGANVLTF | TGTGCCAGCTCACCGGGAAGCTTACTGGGGGCTACTGGGGCCAACGTCCTGACTTTC
TRBJ1-1 | TRBV29-1 | TRBD1 | . | CSVGDRDAFF | TGCAGCGTTGGGGACAGGGACGCTTTCTTT
TRBJ1-5 | TRBV19 | TRBD1 | once | CASRSDRQTGQPQHF | TGTGCCAGTAGATCGGACAGGCAAACGGGTCAGCCCCAGCATTTT
TRBJ2-6 | TRBV27 | . | . | CASSLRVSGANVLTF | TGTGCCAGCAGTTTAAGAGTCTCTGGGGCCAACGTCCTGACTTTC
TRBJ2-7 | TRBV11-2 | . | . | CASSLAPGPVHEQYF | TGTGCCAGCAGCTTAGCCCCAGGGCCCGTCCACGAGCAGTACTTC
TRBJ2-3 | TRBV18 | TRBD2 | . | CASSPPGAGVGRDTQYF | TGTGCCAGCTCTCCCCCGGGAGCGGGAGTCGGGAGAGATACGCAGTATTTT
TRBJ2-5 | TRBV2 | TRBD2 | once | CASSVEREAQYF | TGTGCCAGCAGTGTGGAGCGGGAGGCCCAGTACTTC
TRBJ1-2 | TRBV5-1 | . | . | CASSIGGNYGYTF | TGCGCCAGCAGCATCGGAGGGAACTATGGCTACACCTTC
TRBJ1-1 | TRBV5-1 | TRBD1 | few | CASKLQGARDTEAFF | TGCGCCAGCAAGCTCCAGGGGGCGCGCGACACTGAAGCTTTCTTT
TRBJ2-1 | TRBV6-1 | TRBD2 | . | CASSEYLAGAYNEQFF | TGTGCCAGCAGTGAATACCTAGCGGGAGCCTACAATGAGCAGTTCTTC
TRBJ1-3 | TRBV5-1 | . | . | CASSVEQGLSGNTIYF | TGCGCCAGCAGCGTGGAACAGGGCCTCTCTGGAAACACCATATATTTT
TRBJ2-2 | TRBV5-1 | . | once | CASSGEGLPGELFF | TGCGCCAGCAGTGGAGAGGGATTACCCGGGGAGCTGTTTTTT
TRBJ1-2 | TRBV9 | TRBD1 | . | CASSVGGTGDGYTF | TGTGCCAGCAGCGTAGGCGGGACAGGGGATGGCTACACCTTC
TRBJ1-1 | TRBV5-1 | . | . | CASSSMGGVTEAFF | TGCGCCAGCAGCTCCATGGGGGGAGTCACTGAAGCTTTCTTT
TRBJ2-2 | TRBV10-3 | . | . | CAIRDSTGELFF | TGTGCCATCAGAGACAGCACCGGGGAGCTGTTTTTT
TRBJ1-2 | TRBV6-1 | . | . | CASSSTVYGYTF | TGTGCCAGCAGCTCCACAGTCTATGGCTACACCTTC
TRBJ1-4 | TRBV28 | . | . | CASSLYAPGGNEKLFF | TGTGCCAGCAGTTTATACGCCCCGGGAGGAAATGAAAAACTGTTTTTT
TRBJ2-7 | TRBV27 | . | . | CASSFGVWAYEQYF | TGTGCCAGCAGTTTCGGGGTTTGGGCCTACGAGCAGTACTTC
TRBJ2-7 | TRBV5-4 | TRBD2 | . | CASSLGREGPYEQYF | TGTGCCAGCAGCTTAGGCCGGGAGGGCCCCTACGAGCAGTACTTC
TRBJ2-2 | TRBV19 | . | once | CASMGSRTGELFF | TGTGCCAGTATGGGGAGTAGAACCGGGGAGCTGTTTTTT
TRBJ1-1 | TRBV7-9 | . | few | CASSFTGSTEAFF | TGTGCCAGCAGCTTCACAGGGAGCACTGAAGCTTTCTTT
TRBJ1-1 | TRBV10-1 | TRBD1 | . | CASSESRQGNTEAFF | TGCGCCAGCAGTGAGTCCCGACAGGGGAACACTGAAGCTTTCTTT